A selection of T cell receptor beta chains follows, all from one sample in a study of blood T cell repertoires in COVID-19. Libraries were prepared by immunoSEQ multiplex PCR; TCRdb keeps only in-frame clonotypes and omits some of them. In the table there are around 110,000 clones, 70% to 85% of which are singletons. The sample comprised peripheral blood. The receptor set was obtained from a man between 65 and 80 years old with active or convalescent COVID-19. CDR3s include the opening cysteine and the closing phenylalanine or tryptophan. D genes are given only for firm matches. Size values are once, few and many counts, or a class for expanded clones, and some rows have none.

D: TRBD2; size: .; J: TRBJ2-7; V: TRBV14; CDR3: CASSLRTSGVYEQYF; DNA: TGTGCCAGCAGCCTCAGGACTAGCGGGGTCTACGAGCAGTACTTC
D: TRBD2; size: .; J: TRBJ2-7; V: TRBV7-2; CDR3: CASSVDGTSGSLRYEQYF; DNA: TGTGCCAGCAGTGTTGACGGGACTAGCGGGAGTCTTCGTTACGAGCAGTACTTC
D: .; size: .; J: TRBJ2-3; V: TRBV25-1; CDR3: CASSDTGTDTQYF; DNA: TGTGCCAGCAGTGATACGGGCACAGATACGCAGTATTTT
D: .; size: .; J: TRBJ1-6; V: TRBV5-6; CDR3: CASSLPVLNSPLHF; DNA: TGTGCCAGCAGCTTGCCGGTCCTTAATTCACCCCTCCACTTT
D: TRBD2; size: .; J: TRBJ2-1; V: TRBV5-4; CDR3: CASSLSGSDEQFF; DNA: TGTGCCAGCAGCTTGAGCGGGAGTGATGAGCAGTTCTTC
D: .; size: .; J: TRBJ2-5; V: TRBV7-2; CDR3: CASSLPGLRIQETQYF; DNA: TGTGCCAGCAGCCTTCCGGGACTCAGGATCCAAGAGACCCAGTACTTC
D: .; size: .; J: TRBJ2-1; V: TRBV5-4; CDR3: CASSFLSGLSYNEQFF; DNA: TGTGCCAGCAGCTTTCTTAGCGGACTGTCCTACAATGAGCAGTTCTTC
D: .; size: .; J: TRBJ1-2; V: TRBV6-1; CDR3: CASSEQGVNYGYTF; DNA: TGTGCCAGCAGTGAACAGGGTGTTAACTATGGCTACACCTTC
D: .; size: .; J: TRBJ2-5; V: TRBV5-4; CDR3: CASSLASGQETQYF; DNA: TGTGCCAGCAGCTTGGCCAGCGGCCAAGAGACCCAGTACTTC
D: .; size: .; J: TRBJ2-2; V: TRBV4-2; CDR3: CASSQEAGGHTGELFF; DNA: TGTGCCAGCAGCCAAGAGGCCGGGGGGCACACCGGGGAGCTGTTTTTT
D: .; size: .; J: TRBJ2-7; V: TRBV7-8; CDR3: CASSGGGHSSYEQYF; DNA: TGTGCCAGCAGCGGGGGGGGACATAGCTCCTACGAGCAGTACTTC
D: .; size: once; J: TRBJ1-4; V: TRBV2; CDR3: CASTEEWQVNEKLFF; DNA: TGTGCCAGCACTGAAGAATGGCAGGTTAATGAAAAACTGTTTTTT
D: .; size: .; J: TRBJ1-1; V: TRBV7-2; CDR3: CASSFLAVSLAFF; DNA: TGTGCCAGCAGCTTCTTAGCAGTGTCTTTGGCTTTCTTT
D: .; size: .; J: TRBJ2-5; V: TRBV7-2; CDR3: CASSPVRETQYF; DNA: TGTGCCAGCAGCCCCGTCCGGGAGACCCAGTACTTC
D: TRBD1; size: .; J: TRBJ1-3; V: TRBV18; CDR3: CASSPGQISGNTIYF; DNA: TGTGCCAGCTCACCGGGACAGATCTCTGGAAACACCATATATTTT
D: .; size: .; J: TRBJ1-6; V: TRBV9; CDR3: CASSVGGDGNSPLHF; DNA: TGTGCCAGCAGCGTAGGGGGGGACGGAAATTCACCCCTCCACTTT
D: TRBD1; size: .; J: TRBJ2-5; V: TRBV7-3; CDR3: CASSTGQGAQETQYF; DNA: TGTGCCAGCAGCACGGGACAGGGGGCGCAGGAGACCCAGTACTTC
D: .; size: .; J: TRBJ1-3; V: TRBV13; CDR3: CASSLQTLSGNTIYF; DNA: TGTGCCAGCAGCCTACAGACCCTCTCTGGAAACACCATATATTTT
D: TRBD1; size: .; J: TRBJ1-5; V: TRBV18; CDR3: CASSQTGLGNQPQHF; DNA: TGTGCCAGCTCACAGACAGGGCTCGGCAATCAGCCCCAGCATTTT
D: TRBD1; size: .; J: TRBJ1-4; V: TRBV11-2; CDR3: CASSLGTGATNEKLFF; DNA: TGTGCCAGCAGCTTAGGGACAGGGGCAACTAATGAAAAACTGTTTTTT
D: TRBD1; size: .; J: TRBJ1-1; V: TRBV5-1; CDR3: CASRKGQGSTEAFF; DNA: TGCGCCAGCAGAAAAGGACAGGGAAGCACTGAAGCTTTCTTT
D: TRBD1; size: .; J: TRBJ1-2; V: TRBV7-2; CDR3: CASSLAQDRGGYTF; DNA: TGTGCCAGCAGCTTAGCGCAGGACAGGGGCGGCTACACCTTC
D: .; size: .; J: TRBJ2-3; V: TRBV4-3; CDR3: CASSQDRGTDTQYF; DNA: TGCGCCAGCAGCCAAGATCGAGGCACAGATACGCAGTATTTT
D: TRBD1; size: .; J: TRBJ1-4; V: TRBV7-2; CDR3: CASSLRGDGATNEKLFF; DNA: TGTGCCAGCAGCCTCAGGGGGGACGGTGCAACTAATGAAAAACTGTTTTTT
D: .; size: .; J: TRBJ1-5; V: TRBV5-4; CDR3: CASSLEQGYNQPQHF; DNA: TGTGCCAGCAGCTTGGAACAGGGCTACAATCAGCCCCAGCATTTT
D: .; size: once; J: TRBJ2-1; V: TRBV28; CDR3: CASSTGKTPYNEQFF; DNA: TGTGCCAGCAGCACAGGTAAAACTCCCTACAATGAGCAGTTCTTC
D: .; size: .; J: TRBJ1-5; V: TRBV29-1; CDR3: CSMTTGVDQPQHF; DNA: TGCAGCATGACAACGGGGGTTGATCAGCCCCAGCATTTT
D: .; size: .; J: TRBJ1-1; V: TRBV13; CDR3: CASSFQGTEAFF; DNA: TGTGCCAGCAGCTTTCAGGGAACTGAAGCTTTCTTT
D: .; size: .; J: TRBJ1-5; V: TRBV4-2; CDR3: CASSQDPPGSNQPQHF; DNA: TGTGCCAGCAGCCAAGATCCGCCAGGGAGCAATCAGCCCCAGCATTTT
D: TRBD1; size: .; J: TRBJ2-1; V: TRBV10-3; CDR3: CAISEPGQGYNEQFF; DNA: TGTGCCATCAGCGAACCGGGACAGGGCTACAATGAGCAGTTCTTC
D: TRBD1; size: .; J: TRBJ1-2; V: TRBV19; CDR3: CASILTGGNGYTF; DNA: TGTGCCAGTATCCTGACAGGGGGCAATGGCTACACCTTC
D: .; size: .; J: TRBJ1-6; V: TRBV28; CDR3: CVAGGGISPLHF; DNA: TGTGTCGCGGGAGGGGGGATTTCACCCCTCCACTTT
D: TRBD2; size: .; J: TRBJ2-2; V: TRBV5-6; CDR3: CASRPSGAGELFF; DNA: TGTGCCAGCAGACCCAGCGGGGCCGGGGAGCTGTTTTTT
D: TRBD1; size: .; J: TRBJ1-4; V: TRBV10-2; CDR3: CASSQTGATNEKLFF; DNA: TGCGCCAGCAGTCAGACAGGGGCAACTAATGAAAAACTGTTTTTT
D: .; size: .; J: TRBJ2-1; V: TRBV3-1/TRBV3-2; CDR3: CASSQGPRLDTGDNEQFF; DNA: TGTGCCAGCAGCCAAGGTCCAAGACTGGACACGGGGGACAATGAGCAGTTCTTC
D: .; size: .; J: TRBJ1-4; V: TRBV2; CDR3: CASSEARGNEKLFF; DNA: TGTGCCAGCAGTGAAGCGAGGGGGAATGAAAAACTGTTTTTT
D: TRBD1; size: .; J: TRBJ1-1; V: TRBV27; CDR3: CASSFQTGTVNTEAFF; DNA: TGTGCCAGCAGTTTCCAGACCGGGACAGTGAACACTGAAGCTTTCTTT
D: TRBD1; size: .; J: TRBJ1-1; V: TRBV11-3; CDR3: CASSNRQGNTEAFF; DNA: TGTGCCAGCAGCAATCGACAGGGGAATACTGAAGCTTTCTTT
D: TRBD1; size: .; J: TRBJ1-2; V: TRBV28; CDR3: CASSSSGTVDFYGYTF; DNA: TGTGCCAGCAGTTCGTCCGGGACAGTGGACTTCTATGGCTACACCTTC
D: TRBD2; size: .; J: TRBJ2-7; V: TRBV6-5; CDR3: CASSTKRELLEQYF; DNA: TGTGCCAGCAGTACAAAGCGGGAGCTCCTCGAGCAGTACTTC
D: .; size: .; J: TRBJ1-2; V: TRBV15; CDR3: CATSRGQSYGYTF; DNA: TGTGCCACCAGCAGGGGCCAAAGCTATGGCTACACCTTC
D: TRBD1; size: .; J: TRBJ1-2; V: TRBV10-2; CDR3: CASSLFRDRDNYGYTF; DNA: TGCGCCAGCAGTCTCTTCCGGGACAGGGATAACTATGGCTACACCTTC
D: .; size: .; J: TRBJ1-1; V: TRBV21-1; CDR3: CASSKCREDRDRNTEAFF; DNA: TGTGCCAGCAGCAAATGCCGAGAAGACAGGGACAGGAACACTGAAGCTTTCTTT
D: .; size: once; J: TRBJ1-2; V: TRBV7-9; CDR3: CASSDQGTIYGYTF; DNA: TGTGCCAGCAGCGACCAGGGGACTATCTATGGCTACACCTTC
D: .; size: .; J: TRBJ2-3; V: TRBV5-1; CDR3: CASRPSSRRTDTQYF; DNA: TGCGCCAGCAGACCCTCTTCGAGGCGCACAGATACGCAGTATTTT
D: TRBD2; size: .; J: TRBJ2-5; V: TRBV18; CDR3: CASSAGLAGETQYF; DNA: TGTGCCAGCTCAGCGGGACTAGCGGGAGAGACCCAGTACTTC
D: .; size: .; J: TRBJ1-1; V: TRBV4-2; CDR3: CASSQAVNLNTEAFF; DNA: TGTGCCAGCAGCCAAGCAGTCAATTTGAACACTGAAGCTTTCTTT
D: TRBD1; size: .; J: TRBJ2-3; V: TRBV3-1/TRBV3-2; CDR3: CASSQVPGQGVGTQYF; DNA: TGTGCCAGCAGCCAAGTACCGGGACAGGGGGTCGGTACGCAGTATTTT
D: TRBD1; size: .; J: TRBJ1-2; V: TRBV7-9; CDR3: CASSLLGQGNGYTF; DNA: TGTGCCAGCAGCTTATTAGGACAGGGAAATGGCTACACCTTC
D: .; size: .; J: TRBJ2-7; V: TRBV3-1/TRBV3-2; CDR3: CASSRMGGDYEQYF; DNA: TGTGCCAGCAGCCGGATGGGAGGCGACTACGAGCAGTACTTC
D: TRBD2; size: .; J: TRBJ2-3; V: TRBV5-1; CDR3: CASSLSSGGRTDTQYF; DNA: TGCGCCAGCAGCTTATCTAGCGGGGGGCGCACAGATACGCAGTATTTT
D: TRBD2; size: .; J: TRBJ2-7; V: TRBV6-2/TRBV6-3; CDR3: CASSYPTSGLSYEQYF; DNA: TGTGCCAGCAGTTACCCGACTAGCGGTCTCTCCTACGAGCAGTACTTC
D: .; size: .; J: TRBJ1-1; V: TRBV9; CDR3: CASSTQGVNTEAFF; DNA: TGTGCCAGCAGCACACAGGGTGTGAACACTGAAGCTTTCTTT
D: .; size: once; J: TRBJ2-1; V: TRBV5-1; CDR3: CASSLGGRNSYNEQFF; DNA: TGCGCCAGCAGCTTGGGAGGGAGGAACTCCTACAATGAGCAGTTCTTC
D: TRBD1; size: once; J: TRBJ1-6; V: TRBV19; CDR3: CASSPPGQLASPLHF; DNA: TGTGCCAGTAGTCCTCCGGGACAGTTGGCCTCACCCCTCCACTTT
D: .; size: .; J: TRBJ1-4; V: TRBV27; CDR3: CASSWGGTNEKLFF; DNA: TGTGCCAGCAGTTGGGGGGGGACTAATGAAAAACTGTTTTTT
D: TRBD2; size: .; J: TRBJ2-1; V: TRBV6-2/TRBV6-3; CDR3: CASSRGLADSYNEQFF; DNA: TGTGCCAGCAGCCGCGGACTAGCAGACTCCTACAATGAGCAGTTCTTC
D: .; size: .; J: TRBJ2-1; V: TRBV7-6; CDR3: CASSFSFLLNEQFF; DNA: TGTGCCAGCAGCTTCAGTTTCTTGCTGAATGAGCAGTTCTTC
D: TRBD2; size: .; J: TRBJ2-5; V: TRBV7-8; CDR3: CASSLGTSGQETQYF; DNA: TGTGCCAGCAGCTTAGGTACTAGCGGACAAGAGACCCAGTACTTC
D: TRBD2; size: .; J: TRBJ2-3; V: TRBV3-1/TRBV3-2; CDR3: CASSQRGTTDTQYF; DNA: TGTGCCAGCAGCCAGCGGGGGACCACAGATACGCAGTATTTT